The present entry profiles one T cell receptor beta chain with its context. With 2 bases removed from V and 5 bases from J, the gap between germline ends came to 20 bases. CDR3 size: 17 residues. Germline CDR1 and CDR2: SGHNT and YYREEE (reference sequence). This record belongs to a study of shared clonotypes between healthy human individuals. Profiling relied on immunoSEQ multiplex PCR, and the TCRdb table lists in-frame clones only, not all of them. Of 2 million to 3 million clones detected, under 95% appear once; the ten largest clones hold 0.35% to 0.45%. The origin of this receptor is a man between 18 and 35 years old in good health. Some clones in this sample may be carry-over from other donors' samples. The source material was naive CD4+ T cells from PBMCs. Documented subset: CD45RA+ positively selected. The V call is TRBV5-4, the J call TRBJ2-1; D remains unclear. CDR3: CASSFPLFSSRNNEQFF. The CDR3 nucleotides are TGTGCCAGCAGCTTTCCCCTTTTCTCGTCCCGTAACAATGAGCAGTTCTTC.